The 27 T cell receptor beta chains below all came from one sample that was sequenced in a study of blood T cell repertoires in COVID-19. Profiling relied on immunoSEQ multiplex PCR, and the TCRdb table lists in-frame clones only, not all of them. The sample lists 100,000 or so clones, around 85% occurring once. Source material: peripheral blood. Receptor source: a human donor in a cohort sampled during active COVID-19.

This chain joins TRBV15 and TRBJ1-6; D possibly corresponds to TRBD1 (5 bases). The CDR3 extends over 17 amino acids. Per the germline V gene, CDR1 is LNHNV and CDR2 is YYDKDF (reference sequence). Trimming pared 0 bases from V and 7 bases from J, leaving 16 bases between. The CDR3 loop is CATSRDPRQIGNSPLHF. In DNA, the CDR3 is TGTGCCACCAGCAGAGATCCTCGACAGATAGGCAATTCACCCCTCCACTTT.

The rearrangement uses TRBV11-2 and TRBJ2-5; D remains unclear. CDR3 length equals 13 residues. In germline, CDR1 is SGHAT, CDR2 FQNNGV. The V gene lost 2 bases and the J gene lost 3 bases, with 7 bases spanning the gap. CDR3 in DNA: TGTGCCAGCAGCTTACAGACAAAAGAGACCCAGTACTTC. Translated, it gives CASSLQTKETQYF.

The rearrangement joins TRBV10-2 to TRBJ2-3, with 7 bases fitting TRBD1. V was clipped by 0 bases and J by 0 bases; unmatched bases: 6. Germline V gene sequence: CDR1 WSHSY, CDR2 SAAADI. The CDR3 contains 17 residues. CDR3 in amino acids: CASSESEPGQSTDTQYF. The CDR3 bases are TGCGCCAGCAGTGAGTCTGAACCGGGACAGAGCACAGATACGCAGTATTTT.

The chain recombines TRBV11-2 with TRBJ1-1; D gene unclear. From germline, CDR1 is SGHAT and CDR2 FQNNGV. The CDR3 sequence is 15 residues long. The V gene lost 3 bases and the J gene lost 6 bases, with 17 bases spanning the gap. The CDR3 sequence is CASSFIRGIGAEAFF. CDR3 nucleotides: TGTGCCAGCAGCTTTATACGGGGAATTGGGGCTGAAGCTTTCTTT.

The chain couples TRBV11-2 to TRBJ1-2; TRBD1 is a possible D gene (5 bases). The CDR3 has 14 residues. V lost 3 bases to trimming and J lost 6 bases, with 14 bases between them. In germline, CDR1 is SGHAT, CDR2 FQNNGV. The CDR3 coding sequence is TGTGCCAGCAGCTTCGTGGGGGGTCCCGATGGCTACACCTTC. Its protein product is CASSFVGGPDGYTF.

V gene TRBV19 combines with J gene TRBJ2-4, with a weak D call TRBD1 (5 bases). V shed 6 bases and J shed 4 bases, with 10 bases lying between them. The CDR3 spans 13 residues. The germline V gene encodes CDR1 LNHDA and CDR2 SQIVND (reference sequence). As DNA, the CDR3 is TGTGCCAGTAGCGGCAGGGATAAAAACATTCAGTACTTC. Its translation is CASSGRDKNIQYF.

The rearrangement uses TRBV5-1 and TRBJ2-2; possible D gene TRBD2, 6 bases. V was cut by 0 bases and J by 8 bases, with 14 bases left in between. The CDR3 extends over 15 amino acids. Germline lookup yields CDR1 SGHRS and CDR2 YFSETQ. The CDR3 DNA follows: TGCGCCAGCAGCTTGGGGGACTTTCGAGCAGGGGAGCTGTTTTTT. Translating gives CASSLGDFRAGELFF. Complete variable domain (other parts from reference TRBV5-1 and TRBJ2-2): KAGVTQTPRYLIKTRGQQVTLSCSPISGHRSVSWYQQTPGQGLQFLFEYFSETQRNKGNFPGRFSGRQFSNSRSEMNVSTLELGDSALYLCASSLGDFRAGELFFGEGSRLTVL.

J is TRBJ1-1 and V is TRBV19, with 9 positions matching TRBD1. CDR1 and CDR2 (germline): LNHDA, SQIVND (reference sequence). The CDR3 consists of 16 residues. J gave up 10 bases and V 5 bases, and 17 bases lay outside the gene matches. Here the CDR3 DNA reads TGTGCCAGTAGTTTCCCGGGACAGGGTGTACGCTCGGGAGCTTTCTTT. Its protein product is CASSFPGQGVRSGAFF.

The V call is TRBV19, the J call TRBJ2-2; 7 positions agree with TRBD1. From germline, CDR1 is LNHDA and CDR2 SQIVND (reference sequence). The trim removed 4 bases at V and 5 bases at J, leaving 4 bases unmatched. This CDR3 comprises 14 residues. The CDR3 nucleotides read TGTGCCAGTAGTAATCTACAGGGGACCGGGGAGCTGTTTTTT. This codes for CASSNLQGTGELFF.

This clone was found a few times. The CDR3 DNA reads as TGTGCCAGCAGCCCCAAAGACAGGGGCGAACAGCCCCAGCATTTT. It specifies CASSPKDRGEQPQHF. J is TRBJ1-5 and V is TRBV6-6; 8 bases are shared with TRBD1. The junction had 11 bases not matched to a gene; V was cut back by 6 bases and J by 7 bases. Germline V CDR1 and CDR2: MNHNY, SVGAGI (reference sequence). This CDR3 has 15 residues.

In its sample, this clone was seen a few times. V gene TRBV6-2 or TRBV6-3 combines with J gene TRBJ2-3; D call uncertain. The ends were cut back, 0 bases at V and 14 bases at J, with 12 bases in the middle. The length of the CDR3 is 12 residues. The germline V gene has CDR1 MNHEY and CDR2 SVGEGT. The CDR3 region has the DNA TGTGCCAGCAGTTACTCGCCTCACCGCGGGTATTTT. Translated, it gives CASSYSPHRGYF.

The chain carries TRBV27 and TRBJ2-1; 8 nucleotides match TRBD1. Germline lookup yields CDR1 MNHEY and CDR2 SMNVEV (reference sequence). Trimming at V came to 5 bases and at J to 3 bases, leaving 12 bases not matched to a gene. This CDR3 is 17 amino acids long. DNA for the CDR3: TGTGCCAGCAGTCCACCGGTCGGGACAGGAGACTACAATGAGCAGTTCTTC. Translated: CASSPPVGTGDYNEQFF.

This clone has only one observation. The chain employs TRBV6-4 and TRBJ1-2; tentative D call: TRBD1 (5 bases). Germline CDR1 is MRHNA and CDR2 is SNTAGT. Trimming took 6 bases from V and 2 from J, leaving 10 bases between them. The CDR3 sequence is 13 residues long. The CDR3 sequence: CASRAGNNYGYTF. For the CDR3, the DNA is TGTGCCAGCAGGGCAGGGAACAACTATGGCTACACCTTC.

The V call is TRBV5-5, the J call TRBJ2-3; no clear D. Germline V gene lookup returns CDR1 SGHKS and CDR2 YYEKEE (reference sequence). This CDR3 is 13 amino acids long. Trimming removed 5 bases at V and 4 bases at J, with 11 bases between. The CDR3, as DNA: TGTGCCAGCAGTAATCCGGTCTCAGATACGCAGTATTTT. Its translation is CASSNPVSDTQYF.

This chain connects TRBV9 to TRBJ1-1; 9 positions match TRBD1. CDR3 length: 14 residues. The germline V gene has CDR1 SGDLS and CDR2 YYNGEE. V shed 0 bases, J shed 4 bases, and the junction held 1 base outside the gene matches. This CDR3 reads CASSVGQGGTEAFF. The CDR3 DNA is TGTGCCAGCAGCGTAGGACAGGGGGGCACTGAAGCTTTCTTT.

This rearrangement joins TRBV12-2 to TRBJ2-1; no DNA check was done on the table's D call, TRBD1. TRBV12-2 counts as a pseudogene. This CDR3 is built from 16 residues. The CDR3 nucleotides read TGTGCAAGTCGCTCATCCGGGACAGGGGAAGGAGGTGAGCAGTTCTTC. It specifies CASRSSGTGEGGEQFF.

The V gene is TRBV6-6, the J gene TRBJ2-7; a weak D match, TRBD1 (5 bases). This CDR3 is 15 amino acids long. V lost 0 bases and J lost 2, with 11 bases in between. Germline lookup yields CDR1 MNHNY and CDR2 SVGAGI (reference sequence). CDR3 protein: CASSYSTAKAYEQYF. In DNA form, the CDR3 reads TGTGCCAGCAGTTACTCGACAGCGAAGGCCTACGAGCAGTACTTC.

This chain links TRBV18 with TRBJ2-4, with D perhaps TRBD1 (5 bases). The CDR3 contains 12 residues. Looked up from germline, CDR1 is KGHSH and CDR2 is LQKENI. Deletions cut 3 bases from V and 8 bases from J, with 8 bases between. The CDR3: CASSPQGDIQYF. CDR3 in DNA: TGTGCCAGCTCACCCCAAGGGGACATTCAGTACTTC. The variable domain in full, with the rest retrieved from reference TRBV18 and TRBJ2-4, is NAGVMQNPRHLVRRRGQEARLRCSPMKGHSHVYWYRQLPEEGLKFMVYLQKENIIDESGMPKERFSAEFPKEGPSILRIQQVVRGDSAAYFCASSPQGDIQYFGAGTRLSVL.

This clone has ten or more counts. The chain employs TRBV6-5 and TRBJ1-2, with D tentatively TRBD1 (6 bases). The CDR3 extends over 13 amino acids. Germline CDR1 reads MNHEY; CDR2 reads SVGAGI. V lost 7 bases and J lost 2, with 11 bases in between. CDR3 amino acids: CASKRTDNYGYTF. CDR3 nucleotides: TGTGCCAGCAAGAGGACAGACAACTATGGCTACACCTTC.

The chain recombines TRBV7-9 with TRBJ1-1; D gene unclear. The CDR3 loop spans 13 amino acids. The germline V and J ends were trimmed by 0 bases and 8 bases, with 10 bases remaining between them. From germline, CDR1 is SEHNR and CDR2 FQNEAQ (reference sequence). Written as DNA, the CDR3 is TGTGCCAGCAGCTTAGCCGGGAGGATGGAAGCTTTCTTT. Amino acids: CASSLAGRMEAFF.

The chain uses TRBV1 and TRBJ2-7; the D call of TRBD2 is as the table states it, not checked on the DNA. TRBV1 is designated a pseudogene. The CDR3 spans 17 residues. The DNA of the CDR3 is TGCACCAGCAGCCAGTCCCCCAGGACTTCTCATTGGTACGAGCAGTACTTC. Amino acid sequence: CTSSQSPRTSHWYEQYF.

The chain combines TRBV5-6 with TRBJ2-7, with D possibly matching TRBD2 (6 bases). V lost 4 bases, J lost 7 bases, and 18 bases lay in between. This CDR3 is built from 14 residues. Germline CDR1 SGHDT, CDR2 YYEEEE. The CDR3 protein is CASSPKRANGEQYF. As DNA, the CDR3 is TGTGCCAGCAGCCCGAAGCGGGCTAATGGGGAGCAGTACTTC.

This clone was found a few times. DNA of the CDR3: TGTGCCAGCAGCTTCCCCTCAGGGGGGACCCTTGAAGCTTTCTTT. It is translated as CASSFPSGGTLEAFF. The chain uses TRBV7-9 and TRBJ1-1; 7 positions agree with TRBD1. Per the germline V gene, CDR1 is SEHNR and CDR2 is FQNEAQ (reference sequence). J was trimmed by 7 bases and V by 3 bases; bases with no gene match: 11. This CDR3 comprises 15 residues.

This clone was observed once. The rearrangement uses TRBV7-9 and TRBJ2-3; 7 nucleotides align to TRBD2. Germline assignment: CDR1 SEHNR and CDR2 FQNEAQ (reference sequence). J gave up 0 bases and V 1 base, and 4 bases lay outside the gene matches. This CDR3 contains 16 residues. The CDR3 sequence: CASSLVRGGSTDTQYF. In DNA, the CDR3 is TGTGCCAGCAGCTTAGTTCGCGGGGGAAGCACAGATACGCAGTATTTT.

V gene TRBV18 combines with J gene TRBJ2-7; 14 nucleotides line up with TRBD2. The CDR3 runs 17 residues. CDR1 is KGHSH and CDR2 is LQKENI in the germline V gene. Losses at the gene ends were 3 bases for V and 3 bases for J; bases not matched to a gene: 7. The CDR3 DNA is TGTGCCAGCTCACCTCAGCAGGGACTAGCGGGAGTCTACGAGCAGTACTTC. Protein: CASSPQQGLAGVYEQYF.

This clone was seen only once. Mismatch with germline at one junction end may stem from a read error. V gene TRBV6-6 combines with J gene TRBJ1-5; weak D call: TRBD1 (6 bases). CDR3 length: 15 amino acids. Per the germline V gene, CDR1 is MNHNY and CDR2 is SVGAGI (reference sequence). The chain's CDR3 is CASRADSNSNQSQHF. The CDR3 coding sequence is TGTGCCAGCAGGGCGGACAGTAACAGCAATCAGTCCCAGCATTTT.

This rearrangement joins TRBV5-5 to TRBJ2-5; 8 nucleotides line up with TRBD1. The CDR3 spans 15 residues. V dropped 3 bases and J dropped 5; count of bases not matched to a gene: 9. Germline V CDR1 and CDR2: SGHKS, YYEKEE (reference sequence). CDR3 residues: CASSSVTGARETQYF. In DNA, the CDR3 is TGTGCCAGCAGCTCGGTGACAGGGGCCCGTGAGACCCAGTACTTC.